The 27 T cell receptor beta chains given below trace back to one sample, sequenced in a study of beta chain features in type 1 diabetes. The authors reverse transcribed all of the isolated RNA, so sequencing captured expressed TCRB transcripts. Assay: immunoSEQ multiplex PCR; the TCRdb copy retains only in-frame clones and omits some. The table includes under 200,000 clones, over 9% detected once. No antigen has been identified for these receptors. Study-wide results and caveats: Among all four CD4+ subsets, Type 1 diabetes patients had TCRB CDR3s that were moderately but significantly shorter.

Input material: central memory CD4+ T cells from blood. All receptors derive from a man aged 25 to 40 with type 1 diabetes.

V usage is TRBV15 and J usage is TRBJ2-1, with D maybe TRBD1 (6 bases). Per the germline V gene, CDR1 is LNHNV and CDR2 is YYDKDF (reference sequence). The CDR3 covers 13 residues. V was clipped by 3 bases and J by 5 bases, with 8 bases between them. In DNA, the CDR3 is TGTGCCACCAGCAGCTGGACAGACAATGAGCAGTTCTTC. It is translated as CATSSWTDNEQFF.

J is TRBJ2-7 and V is TRBV7-9; TRBD1 might be the D (5 bases). Trimming pared 11 bases from V and 2 bases from J, leaving 10 bases between. The CDR3 is made up of 11 amino acids. Germline V lookup: CDR1 SEHNR, CDR2 FQNEAQ (reference sequence). The CDR3: CAFDSTYEQYF. CDR3 DNA sequence: TGTGCCTTCGACAGTACCTACGAGCAGTACTTC.

The gene calls are TRBV7-8 and TRBJ2-1, with TRBD2 matching 10 bases. The germline CDR1 and CDR2 sequences are SGHVS and FQNEAQ. V trimming: 1 base; J trimming: 12 bases; junction bases outside the gene matches: 9. This CDR3 region has 15 residues. CDR3 region: CASSLDALAGVGQFF. The CDR3 DNA sequence: TGTGCCAGCAGCTTAGATGCGCTAGCGGGAGTTGGGCAGTTCTTC.

This clone was detected a few times. V usage is TRBV2 and J usage is TRBJ1-1; the D is unclear. Trimming left V 5 bases short and J 5 bases short, with 12 bases between. CDR3 length equals 13 residues. CDR1 SNHLY and CDR2 FYNNEI come from the germline V gene. The CDR3 region is CASSPAWETEAFF. CDR3 bases: TGTGCCAGCAGTCCCGCTTGGGAGACTGAAGCTTTCTTT.

This clone appeared a few times. The chain links TRBV7-9 to TRBJ2-3; 10 bases are a match to TRBD2. The germline gives CDR1 SEHNR, CDR2 FQNEAQ (reference sequence). V lost 3 bases and J lost 0; bases outside the gene matches: 9. CDR3 size: 18 residues. In DNA, the CDR3 is TGTGCCAGCAGCTTTCCTAGCGGGAGAGGTACTAGCACAGATACGCAGTATTTT. Translation: CASSFPSGRGTSTDTQYF.

This clone was counted at least ten times. The chain is built from TRBV30 and TRBJ2-1; D is undetermined. This CDR3 contains 13 residues. The V and J ends lost 0 bases and 9 bases respectively, with 12 bases between them. Germline-derived CDR1 and CDR2 are GTSNPN and SVGIG (reference sequence). The CDR3 DNA reads as TGTGCCTGGAGTGTATGTAAAAACTGTGAGCAGTTCTTC. Translated: CAWSVCKNCEQFF. Full variable domain (remainder filled in from reference TRBV30 and TRBJ2-1): SQTIHQWPATLVQPVGSPLSLECTVEGTSNPNLYWYRQAAGRGLQLLFYSVGIGQISSEVPQNLSASRPQDRQFILSSKKLLLSDSGFYLCAWSVCKNCEQFFGPGTRLTVL.

In this sample, this clone turned up a few times. The V and J genes are TRBV27 and TRBJ2-1, with 7 positions matching TRBD1. After removal of 6 bases from V and 9 bases from J, the junction contained 8 bases not matched to a gene. This CDR3 has 13 amino acids. Germline-derived CDR1 and CDR2 are MNHEY and SMNVEV (reference sequence). The CDR3 spells CASRKTGFIEQFF. The CDR3 coding sequence is TGTGCCAGCAGAAAGACAGGGTTCATTGAGCAGTTCTTC.

V usage is TRBV4-1 and J usage is TRBJ2-7, with D tentatively TRBD2 (6 bases). The CDR3 covers 15 residues. V was clipped by 2 bases and J by 1 base, with 12 bases between them. CDR1 is MGHRA and CDR2 is YSYEKL in the germline V gene. The CDR3 sequence is CASSQPDSGSYEQYF. The CDR3 DNA follows: TGCGCCAGCAGCCAACCGGATAGCGGTTCCTACGAGCAGTACTTC.

The chain's CDR3 is CASSLAAVSSYNEQFF. The CDR3 nucleotides read TGCGCCAGCAGCCTCGCAGCGGTTAGCTCCTACAATGAGCAGTTCTTC. This chain connects TRBV5-1 to TRBJ2-1; D is perhaps TRBD2 (5 bases). Germline V gene lookup returns CDR1 SGHRS and CDR2 YFSETQ. The CDR3 runs 16 residues. Trimming left V 4 bases short and J 0 bases short, with 14 bases between.

Of note for this clone: This specimen includes other DNA sequences encoding the same CDR3. This chain joins TRBV5-1 and TRBJ2-2; unclear D gene. The CDR3 is made up of 12 amino acids. The germline CDR1 and CDR2 sequences are SGHRS and YFSETQ. The V end was cut by 4 bases, the J end by 1 base, with 2 bases between. The CDR3 DNA sequence: TGCGCCAGCAGCCTGAACACCGGGGAGCTGTTTTTT. It codes for CASSLNTGELFF.

This clone was counted ten times or more. V is TRBV18 and J is TRBJ1-5; 7 nucleotides line up with TRBD1. The CDR3 has 14 amino acids. V was clipped by 4 bases and J by 5 bases; unmatched bases: 5. Germline V CDR1 and CDR2: KGHSH, LQKENI. This chain's CDR3 is CASSLGTAHQPQHF. CDR3 in DNA: TGTGCCAGCTCACTGGGGACAGCCCATCAGCCCCAGCATTTT.

The chain has TRBV28 and TRBJ1-5; 9 nucleotides agree with TRBD1. This CDR3 is 14 amino acids long. Germline V lookup: CDR1 MDHEN, CDR2 SYDVKM. The J segment lost 7 bases and the V segment lost 8 bases, leaving 9 bases of the junction unmatched. This chain's CDR3 is CASSIGTGRQPQHF. The CDR3 DNA is TGTGCCAGCTCCATCGGGACAGGGAGACAGCCCCAGCATTTT.

This chain joins TRBV4-1 and TRBJ2-3, with 9 bases identical to TRBD1. CDR1 is MGHRA, CDR2 YSYEKL, per germline. The CDR3 is 17 residues long. V lost 3 bases, J lost 7 bases, and 14 bases stayed unmatched. CDR3 region: CASSHPPQGARGNTQYF. CDR3 DNA: TGCGCCAGCAGCCACCCTCCACAGGGGGCGAGAGGAAATACGCAGTATTTT.

The chain is built from TRBV5-1 and TRBJ2-6; D is possibly TRBD2 (6 bases). CDR1 is SGHRS, CDR2 YFSETQ, per germline. This CDR3 contains 16 residues. V was clipped by 7 bases and J by 2 bases, with 16 bases between them. The CDR3 loop reads CASDQGLAAGANVLTF. The CDR3 nucleotides read TGCGCCAGCGATCAGGGACTGGCGGCTGGGGCCAACGTCCTGACTTTC.

The V gene is TRBV18, the J gene TRBJ1-5; 10 bases are shared with TRBD1. Trimming took 2 bases from V and 0 from J; bases not matched to a gene: 4. Germline loops: CDR1 KGHSH, CDR2 LQKENI. The CDR3 contains 17 residues. The CDR3 spells CASSPEDRGISNQPQHF. The DNA of the CDR3 is TGTGCCAGCTCACCAGAGGACAGGGGGATTAGCAATCAGCCCCAGCATTTT.

The V gene is TRBV2, the J gene TRBJ2-3; 8 bases agree with TRBD1. This CDR3 has 14 residues. Germline assignment: CDR1 SNHLY and CDR2 FYNNEI. V lost 0 bases and J lost 4; bases outside the gene matches: 0. This CDR3 reads CASSEATGADTQYF. Here the CDR3 DNA reads TGTGCCAGCAGTGAAGCGACAGGGGCAGATACGCAGTATTTT.

CDR3 region: CASSPITGSSLQSSYNEQFF. The CDR3 DNA reads TGTGCCAGCTCACCCATAACAGGGTCGAGTCTCCAGAGCTCCTACAATGAGCAGTTCTTC. The chain uses TRBV18 and TRBJ2-1; D is possibly TRBD1 (6 bases). Germline lookup yields CDR1 KGHSH and CDR2 LQKENI. This CDR3 is 20 amino acids long. Trimming removed 3 bases at V and 0 bases at J, with 24 bases between.

The gene calls are TRBV5-1 and TRBJ2-2, with TRBD1 matching over 8 bases. There are 14 residues in the CDR3. Germline V CDR1 and CDR2: SGHRS, YFSETQ. J lost 5 bases, V lost 0 bases, and 0 bases had no gene match. The CDR3 region has the DNA TGCGCCAGCAGCTTGGGGACAGGGACCGGGGAGCTGTTTTTT. Translated, it gives CASSLGTGTGELFF. The variable domain in full, completed from reference TRBV5-1 and TRBJ2-2, reads KAGVTQTPRYLIKTRGQQVTLSCSPISGHRSVSWYQQTPGQGLQFLFEYFSETQRNKGNFPGRFSGRQFSNSRSEMNVSTLELGDSALYLCASSLGTGTGELFFGEGSRLTVL.

This sequence joins TRBV2 and TRBJ2-3; TRBD2 matches at 13 bases. With 8 bases clipped from V and 7 bases from J, the junction kept 3 bases outside the gene matches. Germline values: CDR1 SNHLY, CDR2 FYNNEI. The CDR3 is 13 amino acids. The CDR3 loop reads CASGGTSGNTQYF. Written as DNA, the CDR3 is TGTGCCAGCGGCGGGACTAGCGGGAATACGCAGTATTTT.

The chain joins TRBV25-1 to TRBJ2-2, with 9 bases identical to TRBD2. CDR1 and CDR2 from the germline V gene are MGHDK and SYGVNS. The CDR3 spans 14 residues. J gave up 0 bases and V 11 bases, and 4 bases lay outside the gene matches. The CDR3: CAASGRTNTGELFF. The CDR3 DNA reads TGTGCCGCCAGCGGGAGGACGAACACCGGGGAGCTGTTTTTT.

This chain links TRBV6-6 with TRBJ2-5, with D tentatively TRBD1 (5 bases). Trimming stripped 5 bases from V and 5 bases from J, with 18 bases between. Germline CDR1 is MNHNY and CDR2 is SVGAGI (reference sequence). CDR3 size: 15 residues. CDR3 in DNA: TGTGCCAGCAGTCCCGAGACAGTTGGCGTCGAGACCCAGTACTTC. Amino acids: CASSPETVGVETQYF.

V usage is TRBV27 and J usage is TRBJ2-7, with 12 bases fitting TRBD2. The V segment lost 6 bases and the J segment 5 bases; nucleotides outside the gene matches: 14. The length of the CDR3 is 17 residues. Per germline, CDR1 MNHEY and CDR2 SMNVEV (reference sequence). This CDR3 reads CASSPRGRLAGENEQYF. The CDR3 region has the DNA TGTGCCAGCAGCCCCCGGGGGCGACTAGCGGGAGAAAACGAGCAGTACTTC.

This clone was observed a few times. The V and J genes are TRBV7-9 and TRBJ2-1; D is uncertain. V was clipped by 5 bases and J by 0 bases, with 11 bases between them. The CDR3 has 15 residues. Germline CDR1 and CDR2: SEHNR and FQNEAQ (reference sequence). The CDR3 DNA follows: TGTGCCAGCAGCGTACAGTCTCGCTCCTACAATGAGCAGTTCTTC. Encoded protein: CASSVQSRSYNEQFF.

The rearrangement joins TRBV28 to TRBJ2-7, with D possibly matching TRBD1 (6 bases). This CDR3 comprises 15 residues. The germline CDR1 and CDR2 sequences are MDHEN and SYDVKM. Between the trimmed V and J ends, which lost 4 bases and 4 bases, there was a span of 17 bases. As DNA, the CDR3 is TGTGCCAGCAGTTCCACATCGACAGGTTATTACGAGCAGTACTTC. Amino acids: CASSSTSTGYYEQYF.

This clone occurred once. In DNA form, the CDR3 reads TGTGCCAGCAGCGTAGCGGGAACTCCTGAGACCGGGGAGCTGTTTTTT. This codes for CASSVAGTPETGELFF. The rearrangement links TRBV9 to TRBJ2-2, with D maybe TRBD2 (5 bases). Trimming pared 0 bases from V and 5 bases from J, leaving 14 bases between. The CDR3 extends over 16 amino acids. Germline lookup yields CDR1 SGDLS and CDR2 YYNGEE.

This clone was counted only a few times. J is TRBJ2-7 and V is TRBV7-2; TRBD2 aligns across 7 bases. V lost 4 bases to trimming and J lost 4 bases; unmatched junction nucleotides: 10. Germline V lookup: CDR1 SGHTA, CDR2 FQGNSA. The CDR3 is 15 amino acids. CDR3 in DNA: TGTGCCAGCAGCTCCCCGGGACTATCCACTTACGAGCAGTACTTC. Translation gives CASSSPGLSTYEQYF. The variable domain in full, with the rest retrieved from reference TRBV7-2 and TRBJ2-7, is GAGVSQSPSNKVTEKGKDVELRCDPISGHTALYWYRQSLGQGLEFLIYFQGNSAPDKSGLPSDRFSAERTGGSVSTLTIQRTQQEDSAVYLCASSSPGLSTYEQYFGPGTRLTVT.

The gene calls are TRBV9 and TRBJ2-7, with D unclear. CDR1 SGDLS and CDR2 YYNGEE come from the germline V gene. This CDR3 spans 14 amino acids. V lost 0 bases and J 2 bases, leaving 9 bases between the germline ends. The CDR3, as DNA: TGTGCCAGCAGCGTAGTGGGCAGTACCTACGAGCAGTACTTC. It translates to CASSVVGSTYEQYF.